The clone carrying this T cell receptor (beta chain) was detected ten times or more. The data belong to a study of early T cells in non-severe SARS-CoV-2 infection. One entry per CDR3 protein, called by TCRdb with MiXCR from the 5' RACE reads. The table has 81,000 or so distinct CDR3 sequences, 12% seen once. The TCR was taken from an adult who was a healthcare worker with PCR-confirmed SARS-CoV-2 infection or an uninfected control (not recorded which). The material sequenced was whole blood.

CDR3 DNA: TGTGCCAGCAGTGGACCCGGGACGAAGTCTAGGACCCAGTACTTC. Protein: CASSGPGTKSRTQYF. This sequence joins TRBV25-1 and TRBJ2-5; either TRBD1 or TRBD2 may fit D (5 bases each). The CDR3 has 15 amino acids. Per germline, CDR1 MGHDK and CDR2 SYGVNS. With 4 bases removed from V and 7 bases from J, the gap between germline ends came to 19 bases.